This paragraph covers one T cell receptor (beta chain) sequence. The antigen is not known. Looked up from germline, CDR1 is KGHSH and CDR2 is LQKENI. Trimming took 6 bases from V and 2 from J, leaving 10 bases between them. This CDR3 contains 13 residues. The PCR ran on 60 Vbeta and 13 Jbeta primers. Method: immunoSEQ multiplex PCR; TCRdb's copy keeps in-frame clones and lacks some. The data contain 60,000 to 70,000 clones, approximately 60% of them seen just once; the ten biggest clones take up 3% to 3.5%. This sample is drawn from a study of cytomegalovirus exposure and HLA in healthy donors. Whole-study findings and limits: TCR beta sequences reportedly predicted most subjects' HLA-A and HLA-B alleles accurately.

The sample was PBMCs. The genes are TRBV18 and TRBJ1-1, with D perhaps TRBD1 (6 bases). The receptor was derived from a woman in her forties or fifties in good health and CMV-seronegative. CDR3 bases: TGTGCCAGCTCCCAGGGGAGAAACACTGAAGCTTTCTTT. It encodes CASSQGRNTEAFF. Full variable domain (outside the CDR3, taken from reference TRBV18 and TRBJ1-1): NAGVMQNPRHLVRRRGQEARLRCSPMKGHSHVYWYRQLPEEGLKFMVYLQKENIIDESGMPKERFSAEFPKEGPSILRIQQVVRGDSAAYFCASSQGRNTEAFFGQGTRLTVV.